The clone carrying this T cell receptor beta chain was seen more than once but under ten times. The identical CDR3 is also encoded by other nucleotide sequences in the sample. This sample was included in a study of control samples from healthy donors and cancer patients. V lost 4 bases and J 2 bases, leaving 10 bases between the germline ends. Germline lookup yields CDR1 MNHEY and CDR2 SVGAGI. This CDR3 is built from 14 residues. The repertoire was sequenced with immunoSEQ multiplex PCR; TCRdb's copy has only in-frame clones and lacks some. This table has 45,000 to 55,000 clones, 85% to 95% appearing once.

The sequence was obtained from a man aged 25 to 40 in good health. Sequenced input: blood. The V call is TRBV6-5, the J call TRBJ2-3; D may be TRBD2 (5 bases). The CDR3 region is CASSSGRDTDTQYF. The CDR3 coding sequence is TGTGCCAGCAGTTCGGGAAGGGACACAGATACGCAGTATTTT.